These 7 T cell receptor beta chains share one sample of origin, sequenced in a study of tumor and adjacent non-tumor tissue in lung cancer. A modified ARM-PCR protocol with three rounds of nested PCR amplified TCRbeta. TCRdb re-called the multiplex PCR reads with MiXCR, one entry per CDR3 protein. The repertoire holds some 200,000 distinct CDR3 sequences, with around 71% as singletons. RNA was extracted from bulk tissue without any cell sorting. The sequenced sample consisted of lung tumor tissue. The receptors originated from a man aged 60-69 years with non-small cell lung cancer.

For this clonotype: This likely comes from a read error, as the CDR3 has no conserved phenylalanine or tryptophan at its end. The chain links TRBV11-3 to TRBJ2-7, with D unclear. CDR1 is SGHNT and CDR2 is YENEEA in the germline V gene. The germline V and J ends were trimmed by 4 bases and 3 bases, with 16 bases remaining between them. The CDR3 runs 15 residues. Written as DNA, the CDR3 is TGTGCCAGCAGCTCCTCAGCAGGCATAGACTACGAGCAGTACTTA. It specifies CASSSSAGIDYEQYL.

Concerning this clonotype itself: A much bigger clone sits one base away, suggesting this may be a read error. The V gene is TRBV28, the J gene TRBJ2-7, with D unclear. CDR3 length equals 11 residues. Per germline, CDR1 MDHEN and CDR2 SYDVKM. CDR3 nucleotides: TGTGCCAGCAGCTCCGAACCCTCGGTAGACTTC. Residues: CASSSEPSVDF.

To note about this clonotype: A read error may produce the germline difference seen at one junction end. The V gene is TRBV20-1, the J gene TRBJ1-1; 7 bases agree with TRBD1. This CDR3 is 16 amino acids long. CDR1 and CDR2 from the germline V gene are DFQATT and SNEGSKA (reference sequence). CDR3 loop: CSALSETGWRNTGAFF. The CDR3 DNA reads TGCAGTGCCCTTAGTGAGACAGGGTGGAGAAACACTGGAGCTTTCTTT.

Note on this clonotype: Relative to the germline gene, one junction end is altered; a read error may explain this. In DNA form, the CDR3 reads TGTGTCAGCAGTTACTCGTCTCAGGGTAATTACGAGCAGTACTTC. Encoded protein: CVSSYSSQGNYEQYF. The J gene is TRBJ2-7, the V gene TRBV6-5; D is perhaps TRBD1 (5 bases). CDR3 length: 15 amino acids. In germline, CDR1 is MNHEY, CDR2 SVGAGI.

The chain is built from TRBV6-2 or TRBV6-3 and TRBJ1-5; D not certain. Trimming shortened V by 4 bases and J by 9 bases, and 16 bases separated the two germline ends. The CDR3 extends over 14 amino acids. CDR1 MNHEY and CDR2 SVGEGT come from the germline V gene. The CDR3, as DNA: TGTGCCAGCAGTTGCTCGGTAGAGACTCGGCCCCAGCATTTT. This translates into CASSCSVETRPQHF.

The V call is TRBV4-1, the J call TRBJ2-2; D might be TRBD2 (6 bases). The CDR3 runs 15 residues. Germline V gene data show CDR1 as MGHRA and CDR2 as YSYEKL. With 0 bases removed from V and 6 bases from J, the gap between germline ends came to 11 bases. DNA for the CDR3: TGCGCCAGCAGCCAAGATAGCCCGGGGGCCGGGGAGCTGTTTTTT. It codes for CASSQDSPGAGELFF.

With regard to this clonotype: Its ends do not fully match the called genes, so a read error is possible. The chain uses TRBV4-1 and TRBJ1-1; D not resolved. The germline CDR1 and CDR2 sequences are MGHRA and YSYEKL. The CDR3 runs to 15 residues. CDR3 bases: TGCGCCAACAGCCCAGATGGAAGTGTAGGCACTGAAGCTTTCTTT. Its translation is CANSPDGSVGTEAFF.